This passage covers 5 T cell receptor beta chains from one sample sequenced in a study of PD-L1 blockade in urothelial cancer. Measured with immunoSEQ multiplex PCR; TCRdb has only the in-frame clones, and not every one. The data show roughly 110,000 clones, about 91% seen once. Time point indicated: peripheral blood 6 weeks after treatment start. This material consisted of PBMCs, taken around atezolizumab (anti-PD-L1) treatment. These receptors were obtained from a man aged 55 to 69 with urothelial cancer.

The chain combines TRBV29-1 with TRBJ2-7; D not resolved. The CDR3 loop spans 12 amino acids. V lost 4 bases and J lost 1, with 8 bases in between. Germline V gives CDR1 SQVTM, CDR2 ANQGSEA. CDR3 nucleotide sequence: TGCAGCGTTGGTTTCACATCCTACGAGCAGTACTTC. Amino acids: CSVGFTSYEQYF.

The chain recombines TRBV5-4 with TRBJ2-5; 13 positions match TRBD2. Trimming cost V 4 bases and J 4 bases; bases outside gene matches: 10. The V gene's germline CDR1 is SGHNT and CDR2 YYREEE (reference sequence). The CDR3 consists of 17 residues. The CDR3 nucleotides read TGTGCCAGCAGCATTTTAACCGGGACTAGCGGGGTAGAGACCCAGTACTTC. Encoded protein: CASSILTGTSGVETQYF.

This chain uses TRBV15 with TRBJ1-2; 7 bases fit TRBD1. The CDR3 totals 14 residues. Germline-derived CDR1 and CDR2 are LNHNV and YYDKDF (reference sequence). V dropped 0 bases and J dropped 11; count of bases not matched to a gene: 9. CDR3 sequence (DNA): TGTGCCACCAGCAGAGAAGGACAGGCTGGTGGTTACACCTTC. This encodes CATSREGQAGGYTF.

This clone has just one count. The chain combines TRBV5-5 with TRBJ2-2; 11 positions match TRBD1. Germline lookup yields CDR1 SGHKS and CDR2 YYEKEE (reference sequence). The CDR3 covers 14 residues. Trimming cost V 3 bases and J 6 bases; bases outside gene matches: 1. The CDR3 DNA reads TGTGCCAGCAGCTCGGGACAGGGGGCCGGGGAGCTGTTTTTT. This sequence encodes CASSSGQGAGELFF.

This clone was detected a few times. The CDR3 DNA reads TGTGCCAGCAGCATCTCTCCGGGACTAGCGGGAGGCGAGCAGTACTTC. Translated, it gives CASSISPGLAGGEQYF. The genes are TRBV11-2 and TRBJ2-7; 15 nucleotides agree with TRBD2. Germline trimming cut 5 bases from V and 6 bases from J; bases unmatched to any gene: 8. Per germline, CDR1 SGHAT and CDR2 FQNNGV. CDR3 length: 16 residues.